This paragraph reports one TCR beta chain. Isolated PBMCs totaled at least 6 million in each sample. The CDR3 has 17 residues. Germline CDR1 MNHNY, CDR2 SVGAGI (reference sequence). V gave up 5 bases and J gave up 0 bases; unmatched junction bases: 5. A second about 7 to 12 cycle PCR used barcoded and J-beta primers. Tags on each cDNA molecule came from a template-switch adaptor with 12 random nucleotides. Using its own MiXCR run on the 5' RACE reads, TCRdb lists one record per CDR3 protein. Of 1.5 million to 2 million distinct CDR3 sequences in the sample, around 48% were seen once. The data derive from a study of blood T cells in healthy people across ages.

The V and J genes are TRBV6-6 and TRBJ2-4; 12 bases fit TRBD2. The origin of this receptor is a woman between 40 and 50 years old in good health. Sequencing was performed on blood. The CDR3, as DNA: TGTGCCAGCAGTACCTCTAGCGGGGGGGGAGCCAAAAACATTCAGTACTTC. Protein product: CASSTSSGGGAKNIQYF.